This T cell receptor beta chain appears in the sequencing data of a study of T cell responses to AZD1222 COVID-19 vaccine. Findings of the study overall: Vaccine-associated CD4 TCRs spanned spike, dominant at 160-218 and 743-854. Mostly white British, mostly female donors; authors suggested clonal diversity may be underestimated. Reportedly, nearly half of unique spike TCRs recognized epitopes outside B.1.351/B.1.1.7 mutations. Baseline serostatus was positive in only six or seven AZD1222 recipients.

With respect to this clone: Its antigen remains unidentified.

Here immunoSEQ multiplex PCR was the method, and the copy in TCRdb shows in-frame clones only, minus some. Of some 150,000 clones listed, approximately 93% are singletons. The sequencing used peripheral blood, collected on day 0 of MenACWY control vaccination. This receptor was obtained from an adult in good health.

The CDR3 here is CASSYLTAKSSGYTF. For the CDR3, the DNA is TGTGCCAGCAGTTACTTAACAGCAAAGTCAAGTGGCTACACCTTC. The J gene is TRBJ1-2, the V gene TRBV6-5; D call uncertain. V was cut by 1 base and J by 7 bases, with 16 bases left in between. From germline, CDR1 is MNHEY and CDR2 SVGAGI. The CDR3 has 15 residues.